Detailed here is one TCR beta chain. Per the authors' pipeline: Amplification from reference gene primers served as the basis for estimated nucleated cell counts. Assay used: immunoSEQ multiplex PCR; TCRdb lists only in-frame clones, some missing. The V and J calls and the clone size are those of that table, but D and trimming were determined from the DNA. The profile covers 200,000 to 250,000 clones, with 75% to 90% appearing a single time and roughly 8.2% taken by the ten largest. Trimming took 2 bases from V and 7 from J; bases not matched to a gene: 12. Germline V gives CDR1 GTSNPN, CDR2 SVGIG (reference sequence). The length of the CDR3 is 16 residues. This sample stems from a study of blood T cell repertoires in COVID-19. As for the study in general: Sample material is recorded as cDNA or gDNA derived from T cells, B-cell-depleted T cells, or PBMCs.

This receptor was taken from a woman older than 75 with COVID-19, enrolled during active disease. Sample: peripheral blood. This chain uses TRBV30 with TRBJ2-1, with 9 bases aligning to TRBD2. CDR3 sequence reads: CAWSRLAGGPRNEQFF. The CDR3 DNA sequence: TGTGCCTGGAGTAGGCTGGCGGGGGGGCCGAGAAATGAGCAGTTCTTC.